The 25 T cell receptor beta chains below all came from one sample that was sequenced in a study of cytomegalovirus exposure and HLA in healthy donors. The primer mix had 60 Vbeta and 13 Jbeta primers. Repertoires were generated with immunoSEQ multiplex PCR, while TCRdb's copy carries only in-frame clones and drops some. Here the sample spans roughly 100,000 clones, 75% being singletons. Sequencing input: PBMCs. The origin of the receptors is a man aged 40-50 years in good health and CMV-seronegative.

This chain joins TRBV7-2 and TRBJ1-5; D remains ambiguous. The CDR3 sequence is 14 residues long. The V end lost 5 bases, the J end lost 6 bases, and 14 bases lay between the germline ends. Germline V CDR1 and CDR2: SGHTA, FQGNSA. The CDR3 bases are TGTGCCAGCAGCAAATCCGGAGGGAGTCAGCCCCAGCATTTT. Amino acid sequence: CASSKSGGSQPQHF.

This chain links TRBV7-9 with TRBJ1-4; D remains unclear. Per the germline V gene, CDR1 is SEHNR and CDR2 is FQNEAQ (reference sequence). The CDR3 length is 12 residues. V lost 5 bases to trimming and J lost 11 bases, with 12 bases between them. The CDR3 DNA reads as TGTGCCAGCAGCCCCTCCGTATCGAAACTGTTTTTT. Translating gives CASSPSVSKLFF.

The rearrangement joins TRBV7-9 to TRBJ2-7; tentative D call: TRBD1 (6 bases). Germline-derived CDR1 and CDR2 are SEHNR and FQNEAQ (reference sequence). Between the trimmed V and J ends, which lost 6 bases and 5 bases, there was a span of 11 bases. This CDR3 has 12 residues. The CDR3 DNA follows: TGTGCCAGCAGGGAAACAGGGAACGAGCAGTACTTC. Protein sequence: CASRETGNEQYF.

The chain has TRBV13 and TRBJ2-3; 10 nucleotides match TRBD2. V trimming: 1 base; J trimming: 3 bases; junction bases outside the gene matches: 4. This CDR3 comprises 16 residues. Per germline, CDR1 PRHDT and CDR2 FYEKMQ (reference sequence). CDR3 protein: CASSLASGRGTDTQYF. The DNA for the CDR3 is TGTGCCAGCAGCTTAGCTAGCGGGAGAGGTACAGATACGCAGTATTTT.

The V gene is TRBV5-1, the J gene TRBJ2-1; TRBD1 aligns across 7 bases. CDR3 length: 17 residues. CDR1 and CDR2 (germline): SGHRS, YFSETQ. V dropped 4 bases and J dropped 9; count of bases not matched to a gene: 19. CDR3 in DNA: TGCGCCAGCAGCCCGTACCCGACAGGGACGGGGCCAAGTGAGCAGTTCTTC. Protein sequence: CASSPYPTGTGPSEQFF.

The chain couples TRBV28 to TRBJ2-2; the D gene is possibly TRBD1 (6 bases). V was trimmed by 6 bases and J by 3 bases, leaving 17 bases between them. CDR1 and CDR2 from the germline V gene are MDHEN and SYDVKM. The CDR3 consists of 16 residues. The CDR3 nucleotides are TGTGCCAGCAGACCCCACCGGGACACATACACCGGGGAGCTGTTTTTT. Protein product: CASRPHRDTYTGELFF.

The V call is TRBV15, the J call TRBJ1-5; 7 nucleotides agree with TRBD1. The ends lost 2 bases at V and 1 base at J; junction bases unmatched: 14. The germline V gene has CDR1 LNHNV and CDR2 YYDKDF (reference sequence). The CDR3 is 19 residues long. The CDR3 region has the DNA TGTGCCACCAGCAGACCCCAGGGGGAAAGTTTTGGGAGCAATCAGCCCCAGCATTTT. Translated, it gives CATSRPQGESFGSNQPQHF.

The J gene is TRBJ1-2, the V gene TRBV7-2; D gene uncertain. Germline V gene lookup returns CDR1 SGHTA and CDR2 FQGNSA. The CDR3 spans 12 residues. V shed 5 bases and J shed 11 bases, with 15 bases lying between them. The CDR3 nucleotides are TGTGCCAGCAGCCAGAGGGCCCTCTTTTACACCTTC. This translates into CASSQRALFYTF.

This clone was picked up a small number of times. V is TRBV5-1 and J is TRBJ2-1, with 8 bases aligning to TRBD1. Per the germline V gene, CDR1 is SGHRS and CDR2 is YFSETQ. V gave up 4 bases and J gave up 5 bases; unmatched junction bases: 5. There are 14 residues in the CDR3. CDR3 sequence reads: CASSIGQGHNEQFF. The CDR3 DNA sequence: TGCGCCAGCAGCATAGGACAGGGACACAATGAGCAGTTCTTC.

Of note for this clone: One end of the junction varies from germline; a read error may be responsible. This sample includes further DNA sequences coding for the same CDR3. The V call is TRBV5-1, the J call TRBJ2-1; the D gene is possibly TRBD1 (6 bases). This CDR3 spans 13 amino acids. Germline CDR1 and CDR2: SGHRS and YFSETQ. The CDR3 DNA sequence: TGCGCCAGCAGCCCGCCTCGGACAGTCGAGCAATTCTTC. The encoded protein is CASSPPRTVEQFF.

The J gene is TRBJ1-2, the V gene TRBV28; D may be TRBD1 (6 bases). This CDR3 contains 14 residues. The V end lost 5 bases, the J end lost 4 bases, and 14 bases lay between the germline ends. Germline loops: CDR1 MDHEN, CDR2 SYDVKM. CDR3 loop: CASSRIGTTYGYTF. CDR3 nucleotide sequence: TGTGCCAGCAGTCGAATCGGGACAACCTATGGCTACACCTTC.

The V gene is TRBV13, the J gene TRBJ2-7; D uncertain. Germline lookup yields CDR1 PRHDT and CDR2 FYEKMQ (reference sequence). This CDR3 comprises 11 residues. Trimming pared 4 bases from V and 7 bases from J, leaving 8 bases between. The CDR3 bases are TGTGCCAGCAGCTCCACCGAGGAGCAGTACTTC. Protein sequence: CASSSTEEQYF.

The chain recombines TRBV4-1 with TRBJ2-1; no clear D. Germline values: CDR1 MGHRA, CDR2 YSYEKL. CDR3 length equals 11 residues. The V gene lost 0 bases and the J gene lost 10 bases, with 4 bases spanning the gap. The CDR3 protein is CASSQDLEQFF. The CDR3, as DNA: TGCGCCAGCAGCCAAGACTTAGAGCAGTTCTTC.

The chain joins TRBV19 to TRBJ2-5; D not resolved. Trimming pared 6 bases from V and 1 base from J, leaving 3 bases between. Germline CDR1 LNHDA, CDR2 SQIVND (reference sequence). The CDR3 is 11 residues long. CDR3 nucleotides: TGTGCCAGTAGCCTCCAAGAGACCCAGTACTTC. Translating it yields CASSLQETQYF. Full variable domain (missing parts from reference TRBV19 and TRBJ2-5): DGGITQSPKYLFRKEGQNVTLSCEQNLNHDAMYWYRQDPGQGLRLIYYSQIVNDFQKGDIAEGYSVSREKKESFPLTVTSAQKNPTAFYLCASSLQETQYFGPGTRLLVL.

The rearrangement links TRBV19 to TRBJ1-5; 7 bases map to TRBD1. The germline V gene has CDR1 LNHDA and CDR2 SQIVND (reference sequence). Losses at the gene ends were 5 bases for V and 1 base for J; bases not matched to a gene: 5. This CDR3 is 15 amino acids long. CDR3 sequence reads: CASSFPQGSNQPQHF. The CDR3 DNA is TGTGCCAGTAGTTTTCCACAGGGGAGCAATCAGCCCCAGCATTTT.

The chain uses TRBV4-1 and TRBJ2-7; D ambiguous. Trimming removed 1 base from V and 4 bases from J, with 5 bases in between. The CDR3 sequence is 12 residues long. Germline-derived CDR1 and CDR2 are MGHRA and YSYEKL. The CDR3 coding sequence is TGCGCCAGCAGCCAAGGGCCTTACGAGCAGTACTTC. This codes for CASSQGPYEQYF.

V and J are TRBV29-1 and TRBJ2-7, with TRBD2 matching 9 bases. Germline V gene data show CDR1 as SQVTM and CDR2 as ANQGSEA. The CDR3 extends over 16 amino acids. Germline trimming cut 2 bases from V and 5 bases from J; bases unmatched to any gene: 13. The CDR3 bases are TGCAGCGTTGAACCCTTTTTAGCGGGAGAGGTCCACGAGCAGTACTTC. Residues: CSVEPFLAGEVHEQYF.

The chain is built from TRBV27 and TRBJ2-3; TRBD2 matches at 13 bases. Per germline, CDR1 MNHEY and CDR2 SMNVEV (reference sequence). V lost 6 bases and J lost 7; bases outside the gene matches: 7. This CDR3 comprises 15 residues. The CDR3: CASSPLAGGRYTQYF. DNA for the CDR3: TGTGCCAGCAGCCCACTAGCGGGAGGGCGATATACGCAGTATTTT.

This clone was detected only a few times. The rearrangement joins TRBV4-1 to TRBJ2-5; unclear D gene. Germline V lookup: CDR1 MGHRA, CDR2 YSYEKL. V lost 0 bases and J 2 bases, leaving 10 bases between the germline ends. CDR3 length equals 15 residues. CDR3 protein: CASSQDLAHQETQYF. The CDR3 nucleotides are TGCGCCAGCAGCCAAGACTTGGCACATCAAGAGACCCAGTACTTC.

This clone was found once. The chain couples TRBV2 to TRBJ2-1, with 8 bases aligning to TRBD2. The CDR3 covers 13 residues. V lost 3 bases to trimming and J lost 10 bases; unmatched junction nucleotides: 5. Germline V gene lookup returns CDR1 SNHLY and CDR2 FYNNEI. Here the CDR3 reads CASSDGTRGEQFF. As DNA, the CDR3 is TGTGCCAGCAGTGACGGGACTAGAGGCGAGCAGTTCTTC.

The genes are TRBV21-1 and TRBJ2-7; TRBD2 is the table's D call, not checked against the DNA. TRBV21-1 represents a pseudogene. The CDR3 loop spans 12 amino acids. The CDR3 DNA reads as TGTGCCAGCTGCCGGGACTTCCACGAGCAGTACTTC. This gives the protein CASCRDFHEQYF.

This chain joins TRBV4-1 and TRBJ1-2; no clear D gene. Per germline, CDR1 MGHRA and CDR2 YSYEKL. The CDR3 length is 14 residues. V lost 0 bases, J lost 9 bases, and 14 bases lay in between. This CDR3 reads CASSQDGSGRSYTF. In DNA form, the CDR3 reads TGCGCCAGCAGCCAAGATGGCTCGGGGAGGAGCTACACCTTC.

The chain carries TRBV7-2 and TRBJ2-7, with D hard to call. Germline CDR1 is SGHTA and CDR2 is FQGNSA. The CDR3 has 12 residues. V was shortened by 1 base and J by 3 bases, with 4 bases between the two germline ends. The CDR3 is CASSLDNYEQYF. The DNA for the CDR3 is TGTGCCAGCAGCTTAGACAACTACGAGCAGTACTTC.

The chain is built from TRBV30 and TRBJ1-5; D perhaps matches TRBD1 (5 bases). Germline CDR1 and CDR2: GTSNPN and SVGIG (reference sequence). V gave up 3 bases and J gave up 6 bases, with 12 bases separating them. This CDR3 has 13 amino acids. CDR3 in DNA: TGTGCCTGGAGCGCAGGGACTCGTCAGCCCCAGCATTTT. It is translated as CAWSAGTRQPQHF.

V usage is TRBV29-1 and J usage is TRBJ2-1, with a tentative D call TRBD2 (6 bases). V lost 6 bases to trimming and J lost 5 bases, with 20 bases between them. From germline, CDR1 is SQVTM and CDR2 ANQGSEA. This CDR3 is 15 amino acids long. The CDR3 here is CSVRGEAAAHNEQFF. DNA of the CDR3: TGCAGCGTCCGAGGGGAGGCAGCAGCCCACAATGAGCAGTTCTTC.